One and the same sample provided the 26 T cell receptor beta chains below, sequenced in a study of cytomegalovirus exposure and HLA in healthy donors. Primers for the PCR totalled 60 Vbeta and 13 Jbeta. Generated by immunoSEQ multiplex PCR, the TCRdb table keeps only in-frame clones and is missing some. In all, the sample yields 220,000 or so clones. The sample taken for sequencing was PBMCs. The receptors shown here come from a girl aged 2-9 years in good health and CMV-seropositive.

The chain is built from TRBV5-6 and TRBJ2-5, with D maybe TRBD2 (7 bases). The V and J ends lost 6 bases and 5 bases respectively, with 14 bases between them. Per the germline V gene, CDR1 is SGHDT and CDR2 is YYEEEE. The CDR3 length is 13 residues. This chain's CDR3 is CASNSGGLETQYF. The CDR3 DNA sequence: TGTGCCAGCAACTCGGGGGGCCTGGAGACCCAGTACTTC.

The chain combines TRBV10-3 with TRBJ2-5, with 14 nucleotides matching TRBD2. The germline gives CDR1 ENHRY, CDR2 SYGVKD. The length of the CDR3 is 15 residues. Trimming at V came to 8 bases and at J to 4 bases, leaving 6 bases not matched to a gene. CDR3 in amino acids: CAIGYGLAGGETQYF. CDR3 nucleotides: TGTGCCATCGGGTACGGACTAGCGGGAGGAGAGACCCAGTACTTC.

V is TRBV9 and J is TRBJ2-5, with unresolved D. The germline CDR1 and CDR2 sequences are SGDLS and YYNGEE. The CDR3 covers 15 residues. The V end lost 0 bases, the J end lost 5 bases, and 14 bases lay between the germline ends. Written as DNA, the CDR3 is TGTGCCAGCAGCGTAGGCTACGAACCTTGGGAGACCCAGTACTTC. It translates to CASSVGYEPWETQYF. The whole variable domain, filled in from reference TRBV9 and TRBJ2-5, reads DSGVTQTPKHLITATGQRVTLRCSPRSGDLSVYWYQQSLDQGLQFLIQYYNGEERAKGNILERFSAQQFPDLHSELNLSSLELGDSALYFCASSVGYEPWETQYFGPGTRLLVL.

The chain has TRBV5-1 and TRBJ1-1; maybe TRBD1 (6 bases). Germline loops: CDR1 SGHRS, CDR2 YFSETQ. The V gene lost 4 bases and the J gene lost 1 base, with 8 bases spanning the gap. The CDR3 has 13 amino acids. The chain's CDR3 is CASSMTGNTEAFF. The CDR3 DNA reads as TGCGCCAGCAGCATGACAGGGAACACTGAAGCTTTCTTT.

CDR3 residues: CASSLFYDRPGLNLAKNIQYF. CDR3 bases: TGTGCCAGCAGTTTATTTTACGATCGCCCTGGCCTGAATCTAGCCAAAAACATTCAGTACTTC. The rearrangement uses TRBV28 and TRBJ2-4; D uncertain. Trimming removed 1 base from V and 0 bases from J, with 25 bases in between. The CDR3 is made up of 21 amino acids. CDR1 and CDR2 from the germline V gene are MDHEN and SYDVKM.

V usage is TRBV6-6 and J usage is TRBJ2-7, with D hard to call. Germline values: CDR1 MNHNY, CDR2 SVGAGI (reference sequence). This CDR3 comprises 13 residues. Trimming took off 6 bases at V and 2 bases at J, with 11 bases between the two ends. The CDR3: CASSHDTAYEQYF. CDR3 sequence (DNA): TGTGCCAGCAGCCACGACACAGCCTACGAGCAGTACTTC.

V gene TRBV20-1 combines with J gene TRBJ2-7, with 7 bases identical to TRBD1. CDR1 and CDR2 from the germline V gene are DFQATT and SNEGSKA (reference sequence). This CDR3 is 11 amino acids long. The V gene end was trimmed by 6 bases and the J gene end by 4 bases; junction bases not matched to a gene: 3. CDR3: CSATTGYEQYF. As DNA, the CDR3 is TGCAGTGCCACGACAGGGTACGAGCAGTACTTC.

The chain uses TRBV5-1 and TRBJ2-1, with D tentatively TRBD1 (5 bases). Trimming removed 0 bases from V and 6 bases from J, with 10 bases in between. The CDR3 length is 14 residues. Germline V gene sequence: CDR1 SGHRS, CDR2 YFSETQ. CDR3 sequence (DNA): TGCGCCAGCAGCTTGGGACAGCTCCCCAATGAGCAGTTCTTC. This encodes CASSLGQLPNEQFF.

The gene calls are TRBV18 and TRBJ1-1; D gene uncertain. V was shortened by 2 bases and J by 5 bases, with 18 bases between the two germline ends. The CDR3 totals 16 residues. CDR1 KGHSH and CDR2 LQKENI come from the germline V gene. CDR3 in amino acids: CASSPMNEAVRTEAFF. The CDR3 region has the DNA TGTGCCAGCTCACCAATGAATGAGGCGGTAAGGACTGAAGCTTTCTTT.

The chain uses TRBV5-4 and TRBJ1-1; the D gene is possibly TRBD1 (5 bases). Trimming cost V 4 bases and J 6 bases, with 10 bases left between them. The CDR3 contains 12 residues. Germline V gene lookup returns CDR1 SGHNT and CDR2 YYREEE (reference sequence). CDR3 region: CASSPSGAEAFF. CDR3 nucleotides: TGTGCCAGCAGCCCCTCGGGGGCTGAAGCTTTCTTT.

CDR3 sequence (DNA): TGTGCCTCAGAGACCAGGCCGCGATCAGATACGCAGTATTTT. Amino acids: CASETRPRSDTQYF. The genes are TRBV11-2 and TRBJ2-3; no firm D call. The CDR3 extends over 14 amino acids. CDR1 and CDR2 (germline): SGHAT, FQNNGV. Between the trimmed V and J ends, which lost 11 bases and 4 bases, there was a span of 19 bases.

CDR3 sequence reads: CASRRDRGNSPLHF. The DNA for the CDR3 is TGTGCCAGCAGACGGGACAGGGGAAATTCACCCCTCCACTTT. The chain has TRBV28 and TRBJ1-6, with TRBD1 matching 10 bases. The V segment lost 6 bases and the J segment 7 bases; nucleotides outside the gene matches: 3. This CDR3 has 14 residues. Germline loops: CDR1 MDHEN, CDR2 SYDVKM.

This sequence joins TRBV28 and TRBJ1-5; D unclear. This CDR3 comprises 14 residues. V was trimmed by 8 bases and J by 3 bases, leaving 14 bases between them. Germline V gene sequence: CDR1 MDHEN, CDR2 SYDVKM. CDR3 DNA: TGTGCCAGCCGCCGCGAGGTTTTCAATCAGCCCCAGCATTTT. Translation: CASRREVFNQPQHF.

The genes are TRBV4-1 and TRBJ2-1, with 12 bases lining up with TRBD2. The CDR3 extends over 14 amino acids. Germline-derived CDR1 and CDR2 are MGHRA and YSYEKL. Losses at the gene ends were 8 bases for V and 9 bases for J; bases not matched to a gene: 8. This chain's CDR3 is CASGGLAGWGEQFF. The CDR3 nucleotides read TGCGCCAGCGGCGGACTAGCGGGATGGGGTGAGCAGTTCTTC.

The gene calls are TRBV2 and TRBJ1-2; D might be TRBD1 (6 bases). This CDR3 has 14 residues. V dropped 6 bases and J dropped 8 bases, with 19 bases sitting between them. Germline CDR1 and CDR2: SNHLY and FYNNEI. The CDR3 protein is CASSARGTLDGYTF. The CDR3 DNA is TGTGCCAGCAGCGCAAGGGGGACACTGGACGGCTACACCTTC.

The chain combines TRBV25-1 with TRBJ2-1, with 7 positions matching TRBD2. With 3 bases clipped from V and 0 bases from J, the junction kept 5 bases outside the gene matches. This CDR3 has 16 residues. From germline, CDR1 is MGHDK and CDR2 SYGVNS. CDR3 loop: CASSELGGSSYNEQFF. The CDR3 DNA follows: TGTGCCAGCAGTGAGCTCGGGGGGAGCTCCTACAATGAGCAGTTCTTC.

The gene calls are TRBV7-9 and TRBJ2-4; 8 bases fit TRBD2. Germline V gene sequence: CDR1 SEHNR, CDR2 FQNEAQ (reference sequence). Trimming cost V 3 bases and J 1 base; bases outside gene matches: 8. This CDR3 has 17 amino acids. CDR3 amino acids: CASSFPSGSFAKNIQYF. For the CDR3, the DNA is TGTGCCAGCAGCTTTCCCAGCGGGAGTTTCGCCAAAAACATTCAGTACTTC.

This chain connects TRBV7-6 to TRBJ2-3, with TRBD2 matching over 13 bases. Trimming cost V 5 bases and J 6 bases; bases outside gene matches: 11. This CDR3 is built from 17 residues. Germline V lookup: CDR1 SGHVS, CDR2 FNYEAQ. CDR3 in DNA: TGTGCCAGCAGCCTGAGGACTAGCGGGAGTTCGGAGGATACGCAGTATTTT. Encoded protein: CASSLRTSGSSEDTQYF.

The chain links TRBV6-5 to TRBJ1-3; 12 nucleotides agree with TRBD1. The CDR3 consists of 15 residues. CDR1 is MNHEY, CDR2 SVGAGI, per germline. The junction had 3 bases not matched to a gene; V was cut back by 9 bases and J by 0 bases. The CDR3 spells CASGTGGFSGNTIYF. The CDR3 DNA sequence: TGTGCCAGTGGGACAGGGGGCTTCTCTGGAAACACCATATATTTT.

This chain connects TRBV11-2 to TRBJ2-3; TRBD1 might be the D (6 bases). Between the trimmed V and J ends, which lost 6 bases and 5 bases, there was a span of 24 bases. CDR3 length equals 17 residues. Germline V gene lookup returns CDR1 SGHAT and CDR2 FQNNGV. CDR3 DNA: TGTGCCAGCAGGCCCCATCCCTTGACAGGTGGTAAAGATACGCAGTATTTT. Translating gives CASRPHPLTGGKDTQYF.

The chain is built from TRBV5-1 and TRBJ2-1; 7 bases align to TRBD2. The length of the CDR3 is 19 residues. Trimming at V came to 2 bases and at J to 1 base, leaving 15 bases not matched to a gene. Germline V CDR1 and CDR2: SGHRS, YFSETQ. The CDR3 nucleotides are TGCGCCAGCAGCTTTTGGGGATTAAGCGGGGCCACATCCTACAATGAGCAGTTCTTC. It encodes CASSFWGLSGATSYNEQFF.

V and J are TRBV19 and TRBJ1-5; no clear D gene. V lost 3 bases and J 2 bases, leaving 5 bases between the germline ends. Germline V CDR1 and CDR2: LNHDA, SQIVND (reference sequence). This CDR3 region has 13 residues. CDR3 DNA sequence: TGTGCCAGTAGTATGGAGGGCAATCAGCCCCAGCATTTT. It is translated as CASSMEGNQPQHF. The full variable domain, rest sourced from reference TRBV19 and TRBJ1-5, is DGGITQSPKYLFRKEGQNVTLSCEQNLNHDAMYWYRQDPGQGLRLIYYSQIVNDFQKGDIAEGYSVSREKKESFPLTVTSAQKNPTAFYLCASSMEGNQPQHFGDGTRLSIL.

The J gene is TRBJ2-1, the V gene TRBV9; TRBD2 matches at 8 bases. J was trimmed by 7 bases and V by 0 bases; bases with no gene match: 6. From germline, CDR1 is SGDLS and CDR2 YYNGEE. The CDR3 is 15 residues long. CDR3 DNA sequence: TGTGCCAGCAGCGTAGCGATAAGCGGGGGAAATGAGCAGTTCTTC. Its translation is CASSVAISGGNEQFF.

A word on this clone: Other DNA sequences of this sample code for an identical CDR3. CDR3 DNA: TGTGCCAGTAGTACTAGCGGGAGGGCAGATACGCAGTATTTT. Protein product: CASSTSGRADTQYF. J is TRBJ2-3 and V is TRBV19, with 12 bases identical to TRBD2. Germline V gene lookup returns CDR1 LNHDA and CDR2 SQIVND (reference sequence). The junction had 0 bases not matched to a gene; V was cut back by 4 bases and J by 4 bases. The length of the CDR3 is 14 residues.

The chain uses TRBV4-1 and TRBJ2-1, with 8 bases that match TRBD2. The CDR3 has 18 residues. Germline lookup yields CDR1 MGHRA and CDR2 YSYEKL. V trimming: 1 base; J trimming: 0 bases; junction bases outside the gene matches: 8. CDR3 residues: CASSQVLAGFLSYNEQFF. The DNA of the CDR3 is TGCGCCAGCAGCCAAGTTCTAGCGGGCTTCCTCTCCTACAATGAGCAGTTCTTC.

The chain uses TRBV10-3 and TRBJ2-1, with D possibly TRBD2 on 6 matching bases. There are 15 residues in the CDR3. V dropped 4 bases and J dropped 8 bases, with 18 bases sitting between them. CDR1 is ENHRY and CDR2 is SYGVKD in the germline V gene. CDR3: CAISGPRLGPHEQFF. The CDR3 DNA reads TGTGCCATCAGTGGCCCTCGACTAGGTCCCCATGAGCAGTTCTTC.